This note documents a single T cell receptor (beta chain) sequence. The target antigen is unknown. Trimming removed 4 bases from V and 10 bases from J, with 19 bases in between. Germline assignment: CDR1 MNHNS and CDR2 SASEGT. The CDR3 is 15 amino acids. This sample is drawn from a study of shared clonotypes between healthy human individuals. Study-wide results and caveats: Shared clonotypes: about 4.6% naive CD4, around 3.4% naive CD8, 2.3% memory CD4, more than 0.3% memory CD8. Researchers found naive subsets generally carried larger estimated richness than memory subsets.

At the deep level, the assay was run. Clones were read by immunoSEQ multiplex PCR, and TCRdb kept only the in-frame ones, dropping some. Here the sample spans some 2,500,000 clones, approximately 93% being singletons. Sequencing was carried out using naive CD4+ T cells from PBMCs. Sample subset: CD45RA+ positively selected. This TCR was recovered from a man aged 18-30 years in good health. Some clones in this sample may be carry-over from other donors' samples. The rearrangement uses TRBV6-1 and TRBJ1-4; TRBD1 is a possible D gene (5 bases). CDR3 sequence: CASSADTQLRGKLFF. CDR3 coding DNA: TGTGCCAGCAGTGCCGACACCCAACTAAGGGGAAAACTGTTTTTT.